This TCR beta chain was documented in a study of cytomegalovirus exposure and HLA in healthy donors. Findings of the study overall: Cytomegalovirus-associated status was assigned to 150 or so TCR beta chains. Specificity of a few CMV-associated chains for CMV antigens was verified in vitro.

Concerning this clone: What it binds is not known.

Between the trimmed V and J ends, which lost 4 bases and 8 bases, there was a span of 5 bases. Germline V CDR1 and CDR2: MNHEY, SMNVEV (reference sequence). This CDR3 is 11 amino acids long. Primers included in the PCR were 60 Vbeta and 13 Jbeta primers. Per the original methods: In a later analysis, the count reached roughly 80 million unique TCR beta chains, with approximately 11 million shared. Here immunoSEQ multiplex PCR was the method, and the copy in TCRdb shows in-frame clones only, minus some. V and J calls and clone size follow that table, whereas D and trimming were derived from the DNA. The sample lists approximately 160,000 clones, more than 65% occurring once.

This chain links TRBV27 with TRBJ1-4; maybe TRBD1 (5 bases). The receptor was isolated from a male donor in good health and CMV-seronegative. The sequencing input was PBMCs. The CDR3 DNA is TGTGCCAGCAGTTGGGGCGAAAAACTGTTTTTT. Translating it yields CASSWGEKLFF.